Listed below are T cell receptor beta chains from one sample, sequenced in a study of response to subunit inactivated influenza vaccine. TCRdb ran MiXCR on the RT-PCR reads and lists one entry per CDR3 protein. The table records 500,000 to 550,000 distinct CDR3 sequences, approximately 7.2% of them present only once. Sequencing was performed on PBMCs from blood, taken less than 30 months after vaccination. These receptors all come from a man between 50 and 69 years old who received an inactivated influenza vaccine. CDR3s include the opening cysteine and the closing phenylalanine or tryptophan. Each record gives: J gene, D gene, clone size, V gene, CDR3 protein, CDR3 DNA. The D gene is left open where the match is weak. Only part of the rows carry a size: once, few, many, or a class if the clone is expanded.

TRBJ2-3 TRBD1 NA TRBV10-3 CAASPGTAFTDTQYF TGTGCCGCTTCCCCCGGGACAGCGTTCACAGATACGCAGTATTTT
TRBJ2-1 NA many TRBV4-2 CASSPGSGLPRNEQFF TGTGCCAGCAGCCCCGGTAGTGGGCTTCCGCGGAATGAGCAGTTCTTC
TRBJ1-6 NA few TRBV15 CATSRDSGNSPLHF TGTGCCACCAGCAGGGACAGCGGGAATTCACCCCTCCACTTT
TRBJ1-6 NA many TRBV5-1 CASSFRGTESPLHF TGCGCCAGCAGCTTTAGAGGGACGGAATCACCCCTCCACTTT
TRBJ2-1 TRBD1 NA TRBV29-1 CSVEDRGQGRSYNEQFF TGCAGCGTTGAAGATAGGGGGCAGGGTAGGAGCTACAATGAGCAGTTCTTC
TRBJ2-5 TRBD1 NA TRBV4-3 CASSQDTGGETQYF TGCGCCAGCAGCCAAGATACAGGGGGAGAGACCCAGTACTTC
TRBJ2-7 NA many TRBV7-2 CASSLGNRAYEQYF TGTGCCAGCAGCCTGGGGAACAGGGCCTACGAGCAGTACTTC
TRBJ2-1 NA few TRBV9 CASSPGDYNEQFF TGTGCCAGCAGCCCGGGGGACTACAATGAGCAGTTCTTC
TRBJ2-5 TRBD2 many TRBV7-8 CASTLLGGYASLETQYF TGTGCCAGCACCCTACTGGGAGGGTATGCGAGTTTAGAGACCCAGTACTTC
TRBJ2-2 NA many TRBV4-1 CASSPRSSGNTGELFF TGCGCCAGCAGCCCACGGTCCTCGGGTAACACCGGGGAGCTGTTTTTT
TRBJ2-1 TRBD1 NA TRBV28 CASSLRGQGARGEQFF TGTGCCAGCAGTTTGCGCGGACAGGGGGCGCGCGGAGAGCAGTTCTTC
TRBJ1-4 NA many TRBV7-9 CASSPSLRTREKLFF TGTGCCAGCAGCCCAAGCCTCAGAACCAGGGAAAAACTGTTTTTT
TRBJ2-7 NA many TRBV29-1 CSVVLQGLRDEQYF TGCAGCGTTGTTCTCCAGGGCCTTAGGGACGAGCAGTACTTC
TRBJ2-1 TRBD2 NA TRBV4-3 CASSQDTSGRVFGEQFF TGCGCCAGCAGCCAAGATACTAGCGGGAGGGTATTTGGTGAGCAGTTCTTC
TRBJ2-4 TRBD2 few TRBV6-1 CASSEVGRVLAKNIQYF TGTGCCAGCAGTGAAGTCGGGAGGGTCTTGGCCAAAAACATTCAGTACTTC
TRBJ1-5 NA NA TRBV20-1 CSARDGRYSNQPQHF TGCAGTGCTAGAGATGGGAGATATAGCAATCAGCCCCAGCATTTT
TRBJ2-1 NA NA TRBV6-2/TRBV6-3 CASSYSISSRGDYNEQFF TGTGCCAGCAGTTACTCGATCTCTTCGCGGGGCGATTACAATGAGCAGTTCTTC
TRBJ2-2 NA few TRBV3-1 CASSSHGTGELFF TGTGCCAGCAGCTCCCATGGCACCGGGGAGCTGTTTTTT
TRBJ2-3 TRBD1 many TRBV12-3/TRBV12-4 CASSSATTGRYTDTQYF TGTGCCAGCAGCAGCGCTACGACAGGGCGATACACAGATACGCAGTATTTT
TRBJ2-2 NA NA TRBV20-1 CSARSGNTGELFF TGCAGTGCTAGATCGGGGAACACCGGGGAGCTGTTTTTT
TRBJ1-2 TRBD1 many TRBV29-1 CSAETGSGDGYTF TGCAGCGCCGAGACAGGGTCGGGAGATGGCTACACCTTC
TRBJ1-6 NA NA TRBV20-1 CSASIGHHSYNSPLHF TGCAGTGCGAGCATTGGGCATCACTCCTATAATTCACCCCTCCACTTT
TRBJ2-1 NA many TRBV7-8 CASSLGYLAQGSYNEQFF TGTGCCAGCAGCTTAGGGTATTTAGCCCAGGGCTCCTACAATGAGCAGTTCTTC
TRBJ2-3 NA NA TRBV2 CASSGGVGNTQYF TGTGCCAGCAGCGGGGGAGTGGGGAATACGCAGTATTTT
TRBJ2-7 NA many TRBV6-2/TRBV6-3 CASRSDYPPYEQYF TGTGCCAGCCGTTCAGACTACCCCCCCTACGAGCAGTACTTC